Below are 29 T cell receptor beta chains sequenced from a single sample in a study of blood T cell repertoires in COVID-19 (dated by TCRdb to the early 2020s). Library construction relied on the immunoSEQ multiplex PCR assay. TCRdb took over this immuneACCESS table, retaining in-frame rearrangements with V and J assigned. Such tables are incomplete; in checked studies, under half of the missing clones stem from an unresolved V gene, and the remainder is unexplained. The sample includes about 110,000 clones, with approximately 87% observed a single time. The ten largest clones represent around a sixth of the sample. The sample taken for sequencing was peripheral blood. The receptors derive from a woman aged 60-75 years with acute or convalescent COVID-19.

The chain recombines TRBV19 with TRBJ1-4; 9 positions agree with TRBD1. The V gene end was trimmed by 3 bases and the J gene end by 8 bases; junction bases not matched to a gene: 4. CDR1 is LNHDA and CDR2 is SQIVND in the germline V gene (reference sequence). This CDR3 is 14 amino acids long. CDR3 residues: CASSIDRGTEKLFF. DNA of the CDR3: TGTGCCAGTAGTATTGACAGGGGGACCGAAAAACTGTTTTTT.

V gene TRBV5-1 combines with J gene TRBJ2-5, with D tentatively TRBD1 (5 bases). CDR1 and CDR2 from the germline V gene are SGHRS and YFSETQ. This CDR3 contains 13 residues. Between the trimmed V and J ends, which lost 2 bases and 5 bases, there was a span of 10 bases. This CDR3 is CASSFRDGETQYF. The CDR3 DNA reads as TGCGCCAGCAGCTTCAGGGATGGGGAGACCCAGTACTTC.

The V and J genes are TRBV9 and TRBJ2-2, with TRBD2 identical over 11 bases. V gave up 3 bases and J gave up 6 bases; unmatched junction bases: 7. This CDR3 has 16 residues. Germline-derived CDR1 and CDR2 are SGDLS and YYNGEE. CDR3: CASSATSGIVAGELFF. The CDR3 DNA sequence: TGTGCCAGCAGCGCGACTAGCGGGATCGTCGCCGGGGAGCTGTTTTTT.

The chain carries TRBV6-6 and TRBJ1-1; 9 bases map to TRBD1. The length of the CDR3 is 13 residues. CDR1 is MNHNY, CDR2 SVGAGI, per germline (reference sequence). V lost 4 bases, J lost 11 bases, and 8 bases stayed unmatched. CDR3 residues: CASSLTGGAEAFF. CDR3 DNA: TGTGCCAGCAGTTTAACAGGGGGCGCGGAGGCTTTCTTT.

Ten or more counts support this clone. The V gene is TRBV3-1 (or the pseudogene TRBV3-2), the J gene TRBJ1-4; D unresolved. CDR3 length equals 14 residues. Trimming cost V 0 bases and J 8 bases, with 10 bases left between them. The germline CDR1 and CDR2 sequences are LGHDT and YNNKEL (reference sequence). In DNA, the CDR3 is TGTGCCAGCAGCCAAGACACTCGAGGGGAAAAACTGTTTTTT. Translated: CASSQDTRGEKLFF.

The chain links TRBV6-4 to TRBJ2-3, with D possibly TRBD2 on 5 matching bases. Trimming removed 0 bases at V and 5 bases at J, with 12 bases between. This CDR3 has 15 residues. Germline CDR1 is MRHNA and CDR2 is SNTAGT. The CDR3 sequence is CASSDSFSAGDTQYF. CDR3 nucleotides: TGTGCCAGCAGTGACTCGTTTTCGGCGGGAGATACGCAGTATTTT.

The V call is TRBV3-1 (or the pseudogene TRBV3-2), the J call TRBJ1-4; TRBD1 matches 7 bases. CDR3 length: 14 residues. The germline V gene has CDR1 LGHDT and CDR2 YNNKEL (reference sequence). The J segment lost 5 bases and the V segment lost 3 bases, leaving 3 bases of the junction unmatched. CDR3 sequence reads: CASSHGTENEKLFF. CDR3 sequence (DNA): TGTGCCAGCAGCCACGGGACAGAGAATGAAAAACTGTTTTTT.

V usage is TRBV5-1 and J usage is TRBJ1-2; no reliable D call. The CDR3 length is 12 residues. V lost 0 bases and J lost 9, with 9 bases in between. Germline V gives CDR1 SGHRS, CDR2 YFSETQ. The CDR3 region has the DNA TGCGCCAGCAGCTTGGAACGTAGAAGCTACACCTTC. This gives the protein CASSLERRSYTF.

The V and J genes are TRBV27 and TRBJ2-1; TRBD1 matches 7 bases. The J segment lost 2 bases and the V segment lost 4 bases, leaving 8 bases of the junction unmatched. The CDR3 is made up of 16 amino acids. The germline V gene encodes CDR1 MNHEY and CDR2 SMNVEV (reference sequence). The chain's CDR3 is CASSSFTGVTYNEQFF. CDR3 nucleotide sequence: TGTGCCAGCAGTTCTTTCACAGGGGTGACCTACAATGAGCAGTTCTTC.

V usage is TRBV28 and J usage is TRBJ1-5; D perhaps matches TRBD1 (5 bases). Germline CDR1 MDHEN, CDR2 SYDVKM. The CDR3 is 15 amino acids. V gave up 2 bases and J gave up 1 base, with 9 bases separating them. In DNA form, the CDR3 reads TGTGCCAGCAGTTTACAGAGACAGAGCAATCAGCCCCAGCATTTT. Translating gives CASSLQRQSNQPQHF. Combining the CDR3 with reference TRBV28 and TRBJ1-5 gives the whole variable domain DVKVTQSSRYLVKRTGEKVFLECVQDMDHENMFWYRQDPGLGLRLIYFSYDVKMKEKGDIPEGYSVSREKKERFSLILESASTNQTSMYLCASSLQRQSNQPQHFGDGTRLSIL.

This clone was found a few times. The rearrangement joins TRBV21-1 to TRBJ2-1; the DNA was not compared with TRBD2, the D call given in the table. TRBV21-1 is a documented pseudogene. The CDR3 is 15 residues long. The CDR3 sequence is CASSKVGLAVDEQFF. The CDR3 nucleotides are TGTGCCAGCAGCAAAGTGGGACTAGCGGTAGATGAGCAGTTCTTC.

The V call is TRBV28, the J call TRBJ1-2; 7 nucleotides match TRBD1. Looked up from germline, CDR1 is MDHEN and CDR2 is SYDVKM. The junction had 9 bases not matched to a gene; V was cut back by 6 bases and J by 8 bases. This CDR3 is built from 13 residues. CDR3 DNA: TGTGCCAGCAGCCGGACAGGAGCTCTCGGCTACACCTTC. Its protein is CASSRTGALGYTF.

The V and J genes are TRBV7-3 and TRBJ2-1, with TRBD2 matching over 11 bases. Germline values: CDR1 SGHTA, CDR2 FQGTGA. This CDR3 is built from 15 residues. Germline trimming cut 3 bases from V and 9 bases from J; bases unmatched to any gene: 7. This CDR3 is CASSFELAGAGEQFF. Written as DNA, the CDR3 is TGTGCCAGCAGCTTTGAACTAGCGGGAGCAGGTGAGCAGTTCTTC.

The chain carries TRBV28 and TRBJ2-2, with 9 bases fitting TRBD2. The ends lost 7 bases at V and 5 bases at J; junction bases unmatched: 5. Germline V gene lookup returns CDR1 MDHEN and CDR2 SYDVKM. The CDR3 sequence is 14 residues long. The DNA for the CDR3 is TGTGCCAGCAACCGAGCGGGAGGAACCGGGGAGCTGTTTTTT. It is translated as CASNRAGGTGELFF. The whole variable domain, remainder taken from reference TRBV28 and TRBJ2-2, is DVKVTQSSRYLVKRTGEKVFLECVQDMDHENMFWYRQDPGLGLRLIYFSYDVKMKEKGDIPEGYSVSREKKERFSLILESASTNQTSMYLCASNRAGGTGELFFGEGSRLTVL.

V is TRBV6-5 and J is TRBJ2-1; 8 positions agree with TRBD2. The CDR3 is 16 residues long. Germline loops: CDR1 MNHEY, CDR2 SVGAGI. After removal of 2 bases from V and 15 bases from J, the junction contained 18 bases not matched to a gene. The CDR3 DNA sequence: TGTGCCAGCAGTTACCACCCATCAAGCGGGAGTTTGCTTGCGTTCTTC. This gives the protein CASSYHPSSGSLLAFF.

On this clone: At one of its ends the junction is not consistent with the germline gene, which may arise from a read error. CDR3 nucleotide sequence: TGTGCCAGCACTGAAACAGGGGCTAGGAACACTGAAGCTTTCTTT. As protein: CASTETGARNTEAFF. This sequence joins TRBV25-1 and TRBJ1-1, with 7 bases that match TRBD1. There are 15 residues in the CDR3. The V gene's germline CDR1 is MGHDK and CDR2 SYGVNS.

CDR3 nucleotides: TGTGCCAGCACCGCGGCGGGGGGACCCTACGAGCAGTACTTC. Protein: CASTAAGGPYEQYF. This chain links TRBV2 with TRBJ2-7; 8 bases line up with TRBD2. Germline loops: CDR1 SNHLY, CDR2 FYNNEI. With 7 bases clipped from V and 2 bases from J, the junction kept 7 bases outside the gene matches. The CDR3 spans 14 residues.

This clone turned up a few times. The chain combines TRBV5-4 with TRBJ1-2; D call uncertain. With 4 bases removed from V and 0 bases from J, the gap between germline ends came to 16 bases. Per the germline V gene, CDR1 is SGHNT and CDR2 is YYREEE (reference sequence). This CDR3 has 16 amino acids. The CDR3 region has the DNA TGTGCCAGCAGCCCACCTATCCTCGTAGCTAACTATGGCTACACCTTC. Protein product: CASSPPILVANYGYTF.

This rearrangement joins TRBV11-2 to TRBJ2-2; TRBD1 agrees at 9 bases. This CDR3 is built from 14 residues. The J segment lost 7 bases and the V segment lost 5 bases, leaving 5 bases of the junction unmatched. CDR1 is SGHAT and CDR2 is FQNNGV in the germline V gene. The chain's CDR3 is CASSKDRGGGELFF. In nucleotides, the CDR3 is TGTGCCAGCAGCAAGGACAGGGGAGGCGGGGAGCTGTTTTTT.

This CDR3 reads CASSEARPGGLGEKLFF. The CDR3 DNA is TGTGCCAGCAGTGAAGCGCGACCCGGGGGGCTTGGTGAAAAACTGTTTTTT. The chain combines TRBV6-1 with TRBJ1-4; tentative D call: TRBD1 (6 bases). V shed 0 bases and J shed 7 bases, with 18 bases lying between them. From germline, CDR1 is MNHNS and CDR2 SASEGT. The CDR3 runs 17 residues.

This clone was detected only a few times. The rearrangement joins TRBV7-2 to TRBJ1-1; 7 bases fit TRBD1. Germline-derived CDR1 and CDR2 are SGHTA and FQGNSA. CDR3 length: 14 amino acids. V shed 5 bases, J shed 7 bases, and the junction held 10 bases outside the gene matches. Written as DNA, the CDR3 is TGTGCCAGCAGCAAAGACAGAGGGGGCATTGAAGCTTTCTTT. Translating it yields CASSKDRGGIEAFF.

This sequence joins TRBV7-6 and TRBJ2-1; 11 bases map to TRBD2. The CDR3 is made up of 15 amino acids. Germline CDR1 is SGHVS and CDR2 is FNYEAQ. V was clipped by 3 bases and J by 7 bases; unmatched bases: 5. As DNA, the CDR3 is TGTGCCAGCAGCTTCGTAGCGGGGGGGCCGAATGAGCAGTTCTTC. Amino acid sequence: CASSFVAGGPNEQFF.

The V and J genes are TRBV4-1 and TRBJ1-1; no firm D call. This CDR3 contains 15 residues. Looked up from germline, CDR1 is MGHRA and CDR2 is YSYEKL. V was cut by 1 base and J by 5 bases, with 14 bases left in between. The CDR3 region is CASSQASGLRTEAFF. The CDR3 nucleotides are TGCGCCAGCAGCCAAGCATCTGGACTGCGGACTGAAGCTTTCTTT.

The chain links TRBV9 to TRBJ2-3; 10 nucleotides line up with TRBD2. V trimming: 0 bases; J trimming: 6 bases; junction bases outside the gene matches: 4. The CDR3 loop spans 15 amino acids. The germline V gene has CDR1 SGDLS and CDR2 YYNGEE. The CDR3 nucleotides read TGTGCCAGCAGCGTAGGGGGACTAGCGCTTGATACGCAGTATTTT. This sequence encodes CASSVGGLALDTQYF.

The chain joins TRBV7-8 to TRBJ2-2; no clear D gene. The V end was cut by 2 bases, the J end by 6 bases, with 7 bases between. Germline values: CDR1 SGHVS, CDR2 FQNEAQ. The length of the CDR3 is 13 residues. The CDR3 nucleotides read TGTGCCAGCAGCTTAATCCAGTCCGGGGAGCTGTTTTTT. Translated: CASSLIQSGELFF.

The chain carries TRBV7-3 and TRBJ1-5; D is possibly TRBD1 (6 bases). The length of the CDR3 is 13 residues. Between the trimmed V and J ends, which lost 2 bases and 5 bases, there was a span of 7 bases. Per germline, CDR1 SGHTA and CDR2 FQGTGA. Here the CDR3 reads CASSLGGDQPQHF. The CDR3 DNA reads TGTGCCAGCAGCTTAGGGGGCGATCAGCCCCAGCATTTT.

The rearrangement uses TRBV28 and TRBJ2-1, with D perhaps matching TRBD1 (5 bases). Germline V lookup: CDR1 MDHEN, CDR2 SYDVKM. The CDR3 spans 12 residues. Trimming pared 6 bases from V and 10 bases from J, leaving 13 bases between. CDR3 residues: CASRKGFGEQFF. The CDR3 nucleotides read TGTGCCAGCAGGAAGGGGTTCGGGGAGCAGTTCTTC.

This chain uses TRBV9 with TRBJ1-6; D is perhaps TRBD1 (6 bases). The length of the CDR3 is 15 residues. The V and J ends lost 2 bases and 5 bases respectively, with 11 bases between them. Germline CDR1 is SGDLS and CDR2 is YYNGEE. In DNA, the CDR3 is TGTGCCAGCAGCGTCCGGGGGGCTAATAATTCACCCCTCCACTTT. Amino acid sequence: CASSVRGANNSPLHF.

Only one count was recorded for this clone. This chain joins TRBV27 and TRBJ2-7; 7 nucleotides line up with TRBD2. The V segment lost 3 bases and the J segment 6 bases; nucleotides outside the gene matches: 8. The CDR3 consists of 14 residues. Germline CDR1 MNHEY, CDR2 SMNVEV (reference sequence). In DNA form, the CDR3 reads TGTGCCAGCAGTTTTTGGACTAGTGGTCGCGAGCAGTACTTC. Residues: CASSFWTSGREQYF.